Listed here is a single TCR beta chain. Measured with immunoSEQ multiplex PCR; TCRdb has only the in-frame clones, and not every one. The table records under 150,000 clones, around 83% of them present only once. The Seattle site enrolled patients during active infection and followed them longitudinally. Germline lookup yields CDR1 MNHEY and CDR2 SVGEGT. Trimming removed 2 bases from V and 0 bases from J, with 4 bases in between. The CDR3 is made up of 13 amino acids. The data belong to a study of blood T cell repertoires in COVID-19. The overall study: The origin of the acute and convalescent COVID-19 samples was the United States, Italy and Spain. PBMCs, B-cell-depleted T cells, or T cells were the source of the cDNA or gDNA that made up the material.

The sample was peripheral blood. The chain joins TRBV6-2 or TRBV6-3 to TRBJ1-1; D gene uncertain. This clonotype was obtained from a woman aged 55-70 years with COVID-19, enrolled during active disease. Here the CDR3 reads CASSYPVNTEAFF. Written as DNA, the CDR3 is TGTGCCAGCAGTTACCCGGTGAACACTGAAGCTTTCTTT.